This T cell receptor beta chain comes out of a study of cytomegalovirus exposure and HLA in healthy donors. General study points: Previous analysis showed most TCR beta V segments were productive about 87% or about 30% of the time.

Notes on this clone: Its antigen remains unidentified.

The PCR employed 60 Vbeta primers together with 13 Jbeta primers. Sequencing used immunoSEQ multiplex PCR; TCRdb keeps in-frame clones, though not all of them. The data hold roughly 190,000 clones, with around 81% observed a single time. Germline lookup yields CDR1 LGHNA and CDR2 YSLEER. V was pared by 1 base and J by 5 bases, with 7 bases of the junction left unmatched. The CDR3 is 15 residues long. The sequence came from a young man in good health and CMV-seronegative. The material sequenced was PBMCs. The rearrangement uses TRBV4-3 and TRBJ2-5, with TRBD2 identical over 7 bases. The CDR3, as DNA: TGCGCCAGCAGCCAAGCGTCGGGAGGCCCCGAGACCCAGTACTTC. Protein: CASSQASGGPETQYF.